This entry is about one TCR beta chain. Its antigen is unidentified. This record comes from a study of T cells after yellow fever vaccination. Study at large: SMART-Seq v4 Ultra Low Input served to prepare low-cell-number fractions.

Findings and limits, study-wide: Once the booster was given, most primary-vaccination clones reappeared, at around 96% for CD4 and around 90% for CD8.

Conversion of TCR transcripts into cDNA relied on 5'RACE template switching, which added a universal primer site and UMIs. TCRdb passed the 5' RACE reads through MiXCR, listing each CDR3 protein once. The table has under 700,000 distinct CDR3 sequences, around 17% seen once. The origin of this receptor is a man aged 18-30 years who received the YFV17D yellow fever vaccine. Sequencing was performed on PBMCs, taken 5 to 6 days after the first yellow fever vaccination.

The CDR3 sequence is CASSWGGDLANSPLHF. CDR3 bases: TGTGCCAGCAGCTGGGGCGGGGACCTGGCCAATTCACCCCTCCACTTT. This sequence joins TRBV12-3 or TRBV12-4 and TRBJ1-6; TRBD1 might be the D (5 bases). With 6 bases removed from V and 7 bases from J, the gap between germline ends came to 19 bases. This CDR3 region has 16 residues.